Following are 13 T cell receptor beta chains from one sample sequenced in a study of T cell responses to AZD1222 COVID-19 vaccine. The data were produced by immunoSEQ multiplex PCR, yet TCRdb's version contains in-frame clones alone and is incomplete. The top ten hold more than 9% of the sample, which has 100,000 or so clones, about 88% seen once. Sequencing used peripheral blood, obtained on day 0 of AZD1222 vaccination. These receptors all come from an adult in good health.

The CDR3 region is CASSWDSSNEKLFF. In nucleotides, the CDR3 is TGTGCCAGTAGTTGGGACAGTAGTAATGAAAAACTGTTTTTT. This rearrangement joins TRBV19 to TRBJ1-4, with 7 bases fitting TRBD1. This CDR3 is built from 14 residues. Germline V CDR1 and CDR2: LNHDA, SQIVND (reference sequence). Losses at the gene ends were 5 bases for V and 4 bases for J; bases not matched to a gene: 4.

The chain employs TRBV11-2 and TRBJ2-7; the match to TRBD2 covers 10 bases. CDR1 is SGHAT, CDR2 FQNNGV, per germline. The V segment lost 0 bases and the J segment 9 bases; nucleotides outside the gene matches: 2. This CDR3 is 13 amino acids long. CDR3 residues: CASSLEASGRQYF. The CDR3 DNA follows: TGTGCCAGCAGCTTAGAGGCTAGCGGGAGGCAGTACTTC. Supplemented by reference TRBV11-2 and TRBJ2-7, the full variable domain reads EAGVAQSPRYKIIEKRQSVAFWCNPISGHATLYWYQQILGQGPKLLIQFQNNGVVDDSQLPKDRFSAERLKGVDSTLKIQPAKLEDSAVYLCASSLEASGRQYFGPGTRLTVT.

The chain links TRBV15 to TRBJ2-1; TRBD2 agrees at 10 bases. With V trimmed by 0 bases and J by 14 bases, 10 bases remained unmatched. This CDR3 contains 15 residues. Per germline, CDR1 LNHNV and CDR2 YYDKDF (reference sequence). CDR3 in DNA: TGTGCCACCAGCAGAGATCGGACTAGCGGAGCGGCGGAGTTCTTC. Translating it yields CATSRDRTSGAAEFF.

The chain uses TRBV28 and TRBJ1-2; perhaps TRBD1 as D (6 bases). The germline V gene has CDR1 MDHEN and CDR2 SYDVKM. This CDR3 comprises 11 residues. Trimming left V 6 bases short and J 9 bases short, with 11 bases between. The CDR3 loop is CASRTGFSYTF. Written as DNA, the CDR3 is TGTGCCAGCAGAACAGGGTTTAGCTACACCTTC.

For this clone: One end of the junction is discordant with germline, which a read error may explain. CDR3 amino acids: CASSIVPREPNHPQHF. The CDR3 DNA is TGTGCCAGTAGTATAGTCCCCCGGGAACCCAATCACCCCCAGCATTTT. The chain carries TRBV19 and TRBJ1-5; no clear D. Germline CDR1 reads LNHDA; CDR2 reads SQIVND (reference sequence). This CDR3 has 16 amino acids.

The gene calls are TRBV30 and TRBJ2-1; 7 bases are a match to TRBD2. Germline V gene sequence: CDR1 GTSNPN, CDR2 SVGIG (reference sequence). The trim removed 1 base at V and 4 bases at J, leaving 4 bases unmatched. The CDR3 runs to 14 residues. The CDR3 here is CAWSALAVYNEQFF. CDR3 nucleotides: TGTGCCTGGAGTGCGCTAGCGGTTTACAATGAGCAGTTCTTC.

This chain links TRBV27 with TRBJ2-1; 11 bases are a match to TRBD2. This CDR3 region has 14 residues. V was clipped by 6 bases and J by 6 bases; unmatched bases: 4. Germline assignment: CDR1 MNHEY and CDR2 SMNVEV (reference sequence). In DNA, the CDR3 is TGTGCCAGCAGAACTAGCGGGAGCGTCAATGAGCAGTTCTTC. Translation: CASRTSGSVNEQFF.

The chain joins TRBV5-1 to TRBJ2-1; 8 nucleotides match TRBD2. CDR3 size: 14 residues. The V segment lost 7 bases and the J segment 4 bases; nucleotides outside the gene matches: 7. CDR1 is SGHRS, CDR2 YFSETQ, per germline. In DNA form, the CDR3 reads TGCGCCAGCCAACCGGGACTAGTTTACAATGAGCAGTTCTTC. Its translation is CASQPGLVYNEQFF.

The V and J genes are TRBV19 and TRBJ1-3; 8 bases fit TRBD1. The CDR3 is made up of 15 amino acids. In germline, CDR1 is LNHDA, CDR2 SQIVND (reference sequence). V trimming: 5 bases; J trimming: 4 bases; junction bases outside the gene matches: 7. The CDR3 DNA sequence: TGTGCCAGTAGTGTCGACAGGGGAGGAGGAAACACCATATATTTT. It codes for CASSVDRGGGNTIYF.

This CDR3 is CASSAASNTNYGYTF. The CDR3 nucleotides read TGTGCCAGTAGCGCGGCGAGTAATACTAACTATGGCTACACCTTC. The chain employs TRBV19 and TRBJ1-2; the D is unclear. The CDR3 has 15 residues. From germline, CDR1 is LNHDA and CDR2 SQIVND (reference sequence). V lost 6 bases to trimming and J lost 0 bases, with 14 bases between them.

The J gene is TRBJ1-2, the V gene TRBV27; maybe TRBD1 (6 bases). Germline V gives CDR1 MNHEY, CDR2 SMNVEV (reference sequence). Trimming cost V 6 bases and J 7 bases, with 24 bases left between them. This CDR3 is built from 16 residues. Written as DNA, the CDR3 is TGTGCCAGCAGCCCACAGGGTTTTGGCTTTGAGGGTGGCTACACCTTC. This codes for CASSPQGFGFEGGYTF.

The rearrangement uses TRBV28 and TRBJ1-2; no reliable D call. Germline V CDR1 and CDR2: MDHEN, SYDVKM. The CDR3 contains 14 residues. The germline V and J ends were trimmed by 10 bases and 4 bases, with 19 bases remaining between them. The CDR3 DNA sequence: TGTGCCATCTATAATCGGGAAATGGGCTATGGCTACACCTTC. Amino acid sequence: CAIYNREMGYGYTF.

The chain has TRBV20-1 and TRBJ2-3, with unresolved D. Germline V lookup: CDR1 DFQATT, CDR2 SNEGSKA (reference sequence). This CDR3 comprises 11 residues. V dropped 6 bases and J dropped 5 bases, with 9 bases sitting between them. DNA for the CDR3: TGCAGTGCCCACTACAAAGATACGCAGTATTTT. It encodes CSAHYKDTQYF.